These T cell receptor beta chains were read from a single sample in a study of response to subunit inactivated influenza vaccine. Each CDR3 protein gets one entry after TCRdb re-called the RT-PCR reads with MiXCR. The repertoire holds under 800,000 distinct CDR3 sequences, with approximately 14% as singletons. Source: PBMCs from blood, taken approximately 15 days before vaccination. All receptors come from a man aged 50 or older who received an inactivated influenza vaccine. CDR3s include the opening cysteine and the closing phenylalanine or tryptophan. D genes are given only for firm matches. Not all rows give a size; the values are once, few, many and, for expanded clones, a class.

clone size | J gene | D gene | V gene | CDR3 protein | CDR3 DNA
many | TRBJ2-3 | - | TRBV20-1 | CSARPEEGTDTQYF | TGCAGTGCGAGGCCGGAAGAGGGCACAGATACGCAGTATTTT
few | TRBJ2-3 | - | TRBV4-2 | CASSLTNSGTSVTDTQYF | TGTGCCAGCAGCCTAACCAACTCTGGGACCTCGGTGACAGATACGCAGTATTTT
- | TRBJ2-7 | TRBD2 | TRBV3-1 | CASSKRSGGVLYEQYF | TGTGCCAGCAGCAAACGTAGCGGGGGGGTCCTCTACGAGCAGTACTTC
few | TRBJ1-3 | - | TRBV29-1 | CSGLHGNTIYF | TGCAGCGGCCTACACGGAAACACCATATATTTT
- | TRBJ2-6 | - | TRBV4-3 | CASSQDTGTSSGANVLTF | TGCGCCAGCAGCCAAGATACAGGGACCTCCTCTGGGGCCAACGTCCTGACTTTC
- | TRBJ2-5 | TRBD2 | TRBV5-1 | CASSFHPNSGGKETQYF | TGCGCCAGCAGCTTCCACCCCAATAGCGGGGGGAAAGAGACCCAGTACTTC
few | TRBJ1-4 | TRBD1 | TRBV5-1 | CASSFNRQGNEKLFF | TGCGCCAGCAGCTTTAATCGACAGGGGAATGAAAAACTGTTTTTT
- | TRBJ2-5 | TRBD2 | TRBV7-9 | CASSLGASGTQYF | TGTGCCAGCAGCTTAGGGGCTAGCGGGACCCAGTACTTC
once | TRBJ2-7 | TRBD1 | TRBV6-2/TRBV6-3 | CASGTGQAAYEQYF | TGTGCCAGCGGGACGGGACAGGCCGCCTACGAGCAGTACTTC
- | TRBJ2-7 | - | TRBV9 | CASSASTASSYEQYF | TGTGCCAGCAGCGCCTCTACAGCTAGCTCCTACGAGCAGTACTTC
few | TRBJ2-1 | TRBD1 | TRBV12-3/TRBV12-4 | CASHQGTGGLYEQFF | TGTGCCAGCCATCAAGGGACAGGGGGCCTGTATGAGCAGTTCTTC
few | TRBJ1-6 | - | TRBV28 | CASSLEGGSYNSPLHF | TGTGCCAGCAGTTTAGAGGGGGGCTCCTATAATTCACCCCTCCACTTT
- | TRBJ2-7 | TRBD2 | TRBV18 | CASQSSGTPGEQYF | TGTGCCAGCCAAAGTAGCGGGACCCCTGGCGAGCAGTACTTC
many | TRBJ2-1 | - | TRBV7-2 | CASSRTLQGNNEQFF | TGTGCCAGCAGCCGAACTTTACAGGGTAACAATGAGCAGTTCTTC
- | TRBJ1-2 | - | TRBV2 | CASSEAAVNYGYTF | TGTGCCAGCAGTGAAGCGGCCGTAAACTATGGCTACACCTTC
- | TRBJ2-7 | TRBD2 | TRBV12-3/TRBV12-4 | CASSVLAGVDEQYF | TGTGCCAGCAGCGTACTAGCGGGAGTCGACGAGCAGTACTTC
many | TRBJ2-2 | TRBD1 | TRBV5-1 | CASSSLQGAIPYTGELFF | TGCGCCAGCAGCTCATTGCAGGGGGCTATCCCTTACACCGGGGAGCTGTTTTTT
- | TRBJ2-5 | - | TRBV12-3/TRBV12-4 | CASSHLGAGEGETQYF | TGTGCCAGCAGCCACCTGGGGGCGGGAGAAGGGGAGACCCAGTACTTC
- | TRBJ2-2 | TRBD2 | TRBV27 | CASRTSPNTGELFF | TGTGCCAGCAGGACTAGCCCGAACACCGGGGAGCTGTTTTTT
- | TRBJ2-6 | - | TRBV10-3 | CAISERSGANVLTF | TGTGCCATCAGTGAACGGTCCGGGGCCAACGTCCTGACTTTC
- | TRBJ1-2 | TRBD1 | TRBV5-6 | CASSSDRGFGYTF | TGTGCCAGCAGCTCGGACAGGGGATTTGGCTACACCTTC
- | TRBJ2-5 | TRBD2 | TRBV20-1 | CSARSPGTSGRMVQETQYF | TGCAGTGCTAGGAGCCCCGGGACTAGCGGGAGGATGGTCCAAGAGACCCAGTACTTC
- | TRBJ2-7 | - | TRBV10-3 | CAISPTEPTKQYF | TGTGCCATCAGTCCCACCGAACCTACGAAGCAGTACTTC